A selection of T cell receptor beta chains follows, all from one sample in a study of T cells in Graves' hyperthyroidism and ophthalmopathy. TCRdb passed the multiplex PCR reads through MiXCR, listing each CDR3 protein once. This table holds 450,000 to 550,000 distinct CDR3 sequences, 24% found once. The sequencing sample was made of blood. The receptors shown here come from a woman aged 25 to 39 with Graves' ophthalmopathy. Each CDR3 is given without its conserved first and last residue.

>TRBV20-1
SASPDEP
>TRBV20-1
SARDRGGGADTGELF
>TRBV7-8
ASSSTRVTEAF
>TRBV6-2/TRBV6-3
ASSYSFWGGSYNSPLH
>TRBV28
ASSLVQGNTIY
>TRBV6-5
ASSYWQGSPQETQY
>TRBV2
ASSGGGSPANYGYT
>TRBV6-5
ASSYEAGGAETQY
>TRBV29-1
SVGERVSYEQY
>TRBV10-3
ATGTGTHSGNTIY
>TRBV30
ARGTGLSSGNTIY
>TRBV28
ASRAGRENTIY
>TRBV27
ARACQGAYEQY
>TRBV6-1
ASSGPDGEPYGYT
>TRBV5-1
ASSLGFRTGFDIQY
>TRBV28
ASRLPGHLNTEAF
>TRBV28
ASSSHGGAGNQPQH
>TRBV10-3
AIGTEETQY
>TRBV11-2
ASSLVFRAYEQY
>TRBV12-3/TRBV12-4
ASTQGVGGYT
>TRBV5-1
ASSGDSFRNTIY
>TRBV15
ATKRSFGGNTIY
>TRBV7-8
ATPGFRRWGSGELF
>TRBV3-1
ASSRNSGYT
>TRBV7-2
ASSHNRAEQY
>TRBV7-3
ASSLAGQGRNTEAF
>TRBV20-1
SAYSLAKNTEAF
>TRBV28
ASSSPHGTSGHQETQY
>TRBV20-1
SARDEASGGAYQETQY